These 4 T cell receptor beta chains were all obtained from the same sample, sequenced in a study of monozygotic twins with inflammatory bowel disease. TCRdb derives one entry per CDR3 protein from the 5' RACE reads, leaving out DNA. This sample's table reports about 150,000 distinct CDR3 sequences. The sample consisted of blood. These receptors came from a human donor with ulcerative colitis or Crohn's disease, or a healthy co-twin of an affected twin (not recorded which).

This chain links TRBV7-2 with TRBJ2-3; there is no DNA to check the TCRdb D call of TRBD2. CDR1 is SGHTA and CDR2 is FQGNSA in the germline V gene. The CDR3 consists of 15 residues. This CDR3 is CASSLALFSSGTQYF.

J is TRBJ1-4 and V is TRBV11-2. The CDR3 consists of 13 residues. The germline gives CDR1 SGHAT, CDR2 FQNNGV. The CDR3 spells CASSPSKQGKLFF.

The V and J genes are TRBV5-1 and TRBJ1-4; TCRdb's D gene call, TRBD1, goes unchecked for lack of DNA. This CDR3 region has 21 residues. In germline, CDR1 is SGHRS, CDR2 YFSETQ. CDR3 sequence: CASSPMASGGYTTATNEKLFF.

The chain links TRBV19 to TRBJ1-1. The CDR3 sequence is 13 residues long. CDR1 LNHDA and CDR2 SQIVND come from the germline V gene (reference sequence). CDR3 loop: CASSLRPNTEAFF.